In this sample, the clone carrying this TCR beta chain turned up once. The data were taken from a study of control samples from healthy donors and cancer patients. Generated by immunoSEQ multiplex PCR, the TCRdb table keeps only in-frame clones and is missing some. This table has about 270,000 clones, about four fifths appearing once. The ends were cut back, 0 bases at V and 3 bases at J, with 14 bases in the middle. The germline V gene encodes CDR1 SGHVS and CDR2 FNYEAQ. The CDR3 contains 16 residues. Sequencing input: PBMCs. The V gene is TRBV7-6, the J gene TRBJ1-2; D is perhaps TRBD1 (5 bases). This clonotype originated in a woman aged 55-69 years with lung cancer. The CDR3 nucleotides read TGTGCCAGCAGCTTAGCACCGGGACCGTCGGACTATGGCTACACCTTC. It codes for CASSLAPGPSDYGYTF. The whole variable domain, filled in from reference TRBV7-6 and TRBJ1-2, reads GAGVSQSPRYKVTKRGQDVALRCDPISGHVSLYWYRQALGQGPEFLTYFNYEAQQDKSGLPNDRFSAERPEGSISTLTIQRTEQRDSAMYRCASSLAPGPSDYGYTFGSGTRLTVV.